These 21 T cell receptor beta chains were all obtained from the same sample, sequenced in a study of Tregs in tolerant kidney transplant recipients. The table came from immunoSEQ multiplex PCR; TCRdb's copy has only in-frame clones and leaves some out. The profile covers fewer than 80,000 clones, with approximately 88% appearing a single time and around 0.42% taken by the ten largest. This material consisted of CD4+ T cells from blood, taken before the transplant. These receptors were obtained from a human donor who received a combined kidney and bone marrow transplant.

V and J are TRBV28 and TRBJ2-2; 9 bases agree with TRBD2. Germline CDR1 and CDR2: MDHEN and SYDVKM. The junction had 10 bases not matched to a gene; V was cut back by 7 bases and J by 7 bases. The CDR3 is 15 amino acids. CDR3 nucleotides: TGTGCCAGCACCACCCCGGGACTAGCAATCGGGGAGCTGTTTTTT. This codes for CASTTPGLAIGELFF.

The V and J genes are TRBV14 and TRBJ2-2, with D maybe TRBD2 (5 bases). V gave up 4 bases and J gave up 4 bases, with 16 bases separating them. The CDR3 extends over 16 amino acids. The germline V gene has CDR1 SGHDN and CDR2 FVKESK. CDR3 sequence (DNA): TGTGCCAGCAGCCCACCCGTAGGCCGGGGCACCGGGGAGCTGTTTTTT. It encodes CASSPPVGRGTGELFF.

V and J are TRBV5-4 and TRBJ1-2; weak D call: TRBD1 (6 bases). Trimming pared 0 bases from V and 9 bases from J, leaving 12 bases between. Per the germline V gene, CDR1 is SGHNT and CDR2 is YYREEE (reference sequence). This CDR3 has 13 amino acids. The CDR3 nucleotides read TGTGCCAGCAGCTTGGGCGGACAGCTCAGCTACACCTTC. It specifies CASSLGGQLSYTF.

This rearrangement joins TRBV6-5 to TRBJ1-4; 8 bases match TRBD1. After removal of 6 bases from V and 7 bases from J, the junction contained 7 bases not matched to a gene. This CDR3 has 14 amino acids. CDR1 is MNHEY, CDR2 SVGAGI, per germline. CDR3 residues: CASSSGQGSEKLFF. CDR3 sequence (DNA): TGTGCCAGCAGCTCCGGACAGGGTAGTGAAAAACTGTTTTTT.

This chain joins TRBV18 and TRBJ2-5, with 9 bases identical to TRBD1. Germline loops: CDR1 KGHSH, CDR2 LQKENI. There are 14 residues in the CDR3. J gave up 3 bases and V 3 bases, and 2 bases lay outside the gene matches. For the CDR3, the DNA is TGTGCCAGCTCACCGCGGACAGGGGAAGAGACCCAGTACTTC. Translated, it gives CASSPRTGEETQYF.

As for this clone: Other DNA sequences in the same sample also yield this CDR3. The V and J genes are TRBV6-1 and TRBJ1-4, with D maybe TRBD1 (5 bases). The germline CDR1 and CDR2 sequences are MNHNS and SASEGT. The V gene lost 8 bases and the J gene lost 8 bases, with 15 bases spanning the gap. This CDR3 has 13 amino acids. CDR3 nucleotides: TGTGCCAGCTCTGGGGGGGGGAGGGAAAAACTGTTTTTT. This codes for CASSGGGREKLFF.

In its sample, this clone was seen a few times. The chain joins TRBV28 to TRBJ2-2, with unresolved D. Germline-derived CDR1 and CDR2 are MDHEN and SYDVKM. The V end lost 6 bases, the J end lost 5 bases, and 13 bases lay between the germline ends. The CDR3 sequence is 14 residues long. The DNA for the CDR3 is TGTGCCAGCAGCCCGTTTCTAGAGACCGGGGAGCTGTTTTTT. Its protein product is CASSPFLETGELFF.

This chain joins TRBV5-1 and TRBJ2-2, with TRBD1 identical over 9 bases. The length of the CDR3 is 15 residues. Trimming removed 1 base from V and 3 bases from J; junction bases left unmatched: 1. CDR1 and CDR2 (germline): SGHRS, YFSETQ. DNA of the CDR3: TGCGCCAGCAGCTTGAGGACAGGGGACACCGGGGAGCTGTTTTTT. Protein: CASSLRTGDTGELFF.

The CDR3 loop is CASSPGNHEKLFF. The DNA for the CDR3 is TGTGCCAGCAGTCCAGGCAACCATGAAAAACTGTTTTTT. The chain links TRBV14 to TRBJ1-4; D is ambiguous. The CDR3 sequence is 13 residues long. Germline V CDR1 and CDR2: SGHDN, FVKESK. V lost 6 bases and J lost 6, with 11 bases in between.

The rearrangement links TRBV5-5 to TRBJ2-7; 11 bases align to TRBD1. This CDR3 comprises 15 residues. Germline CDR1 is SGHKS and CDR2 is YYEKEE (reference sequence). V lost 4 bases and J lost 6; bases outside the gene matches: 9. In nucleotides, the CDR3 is TGTGCCAGCAGCCTTTTGGCGGGACAGGGGGTCGAGCAGTACTTC. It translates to CASSLLAGQGVEQYF.

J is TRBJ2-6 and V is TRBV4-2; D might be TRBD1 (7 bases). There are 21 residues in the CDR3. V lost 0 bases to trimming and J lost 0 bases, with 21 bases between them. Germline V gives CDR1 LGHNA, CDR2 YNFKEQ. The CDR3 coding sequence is TGTGCCAGCAGCCAAGATGGAGGGGGCCCCCGCACATTCTCTGGGGCCAACGTCCTGACTTTC. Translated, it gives CASSQDGGGPRTFSGANVLTF.

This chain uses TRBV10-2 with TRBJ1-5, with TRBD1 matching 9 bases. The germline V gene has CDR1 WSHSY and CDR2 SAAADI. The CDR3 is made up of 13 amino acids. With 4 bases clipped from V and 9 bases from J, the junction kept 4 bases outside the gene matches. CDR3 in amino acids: CASSGGQGLPQHF. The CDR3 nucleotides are TGCGCCAGCAGTGGGGGACAGGGATTGCCCCAGCATTTT.

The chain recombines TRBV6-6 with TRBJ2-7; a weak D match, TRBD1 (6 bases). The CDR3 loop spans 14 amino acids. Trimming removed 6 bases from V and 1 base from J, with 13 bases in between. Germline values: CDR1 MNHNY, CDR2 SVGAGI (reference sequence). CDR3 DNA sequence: TGTGCCAGCAGACATGGACAGAATTCCTACGAGCAGTACTTC. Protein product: CASRHGQNSYEQYF.

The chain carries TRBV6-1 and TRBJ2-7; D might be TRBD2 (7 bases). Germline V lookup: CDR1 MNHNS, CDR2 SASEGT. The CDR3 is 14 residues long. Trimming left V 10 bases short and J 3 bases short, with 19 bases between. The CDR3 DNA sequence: TGTGCCACTCTGGACTGGGGGGGCCACTACGAGCAGTACTTC. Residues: CATLDWGGHYEQYF.

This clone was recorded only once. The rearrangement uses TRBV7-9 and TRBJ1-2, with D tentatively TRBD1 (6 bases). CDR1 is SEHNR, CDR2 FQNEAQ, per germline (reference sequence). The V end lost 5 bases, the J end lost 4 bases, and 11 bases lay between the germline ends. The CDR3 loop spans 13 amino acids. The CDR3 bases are TGTGCCAGCAGCAGGGGAGGGGGCTATGGCTACACCTTC. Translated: CASSRGGGYGYTF. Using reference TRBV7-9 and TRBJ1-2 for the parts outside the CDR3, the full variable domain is DTGVSQNPRHKITKRGQNVTFRCDPISEHNRLYWYRQTLGQGPEFLTYFQNEAQLEKSRLLSDRFSAERPKGSFSTLEIQRTEQGDSAMYLCASSRGGGYGYTFGSGTRLTVV.

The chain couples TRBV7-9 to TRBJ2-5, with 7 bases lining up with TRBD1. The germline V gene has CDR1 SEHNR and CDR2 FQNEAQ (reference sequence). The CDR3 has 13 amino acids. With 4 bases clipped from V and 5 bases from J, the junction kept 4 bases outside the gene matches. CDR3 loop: CASSSTGSETQYF. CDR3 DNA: TGTGCCAGCAGCTCGACAGGGTCGGAGACCCAGTACTTC.

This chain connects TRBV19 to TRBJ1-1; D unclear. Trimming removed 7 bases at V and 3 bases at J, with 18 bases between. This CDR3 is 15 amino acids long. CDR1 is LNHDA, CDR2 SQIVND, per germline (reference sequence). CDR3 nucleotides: TGTGCCAGTACCCCAGCACTCCTGAGGGACACTGAAGCTTTCTTT. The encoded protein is CASTPALLRDTEAFF.

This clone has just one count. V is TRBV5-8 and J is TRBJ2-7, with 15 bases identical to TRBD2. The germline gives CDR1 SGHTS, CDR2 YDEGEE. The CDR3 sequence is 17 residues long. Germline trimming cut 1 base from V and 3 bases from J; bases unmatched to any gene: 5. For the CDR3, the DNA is TGTGCCAGCAGCTTGAGGGGACTAGCGGGAGGAAACTACGAGCAGTACTTC. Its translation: CASSLRGLAGGNYEQYF.

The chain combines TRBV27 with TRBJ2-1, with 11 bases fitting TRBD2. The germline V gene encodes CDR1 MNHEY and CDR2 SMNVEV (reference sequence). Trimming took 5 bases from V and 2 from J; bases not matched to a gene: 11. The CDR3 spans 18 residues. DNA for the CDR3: TGTGCCAGCAGTCACTTGGCGGTAGCGGGAGGGCCCTACAATGAGCAGTTCTTC. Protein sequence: CASSHLAVAGGPYNEQFF.

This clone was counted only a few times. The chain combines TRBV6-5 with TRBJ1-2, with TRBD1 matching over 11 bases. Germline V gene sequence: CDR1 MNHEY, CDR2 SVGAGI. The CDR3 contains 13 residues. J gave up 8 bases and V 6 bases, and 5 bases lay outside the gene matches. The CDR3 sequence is CASRAGTGGGYTF. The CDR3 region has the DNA TGTGCCAGCAGAGCTGGGACAGGGGGAGGCTACACCTTC.

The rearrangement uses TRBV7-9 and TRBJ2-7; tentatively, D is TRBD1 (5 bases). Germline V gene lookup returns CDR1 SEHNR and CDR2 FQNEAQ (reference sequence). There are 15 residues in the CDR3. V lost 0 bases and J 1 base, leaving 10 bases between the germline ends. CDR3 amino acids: CASSLAGLKSYEQYF. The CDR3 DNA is TGTGCCAGCAGCTTAGCGGGGCTGAAGTCCTACGAGCAGTACTTC.